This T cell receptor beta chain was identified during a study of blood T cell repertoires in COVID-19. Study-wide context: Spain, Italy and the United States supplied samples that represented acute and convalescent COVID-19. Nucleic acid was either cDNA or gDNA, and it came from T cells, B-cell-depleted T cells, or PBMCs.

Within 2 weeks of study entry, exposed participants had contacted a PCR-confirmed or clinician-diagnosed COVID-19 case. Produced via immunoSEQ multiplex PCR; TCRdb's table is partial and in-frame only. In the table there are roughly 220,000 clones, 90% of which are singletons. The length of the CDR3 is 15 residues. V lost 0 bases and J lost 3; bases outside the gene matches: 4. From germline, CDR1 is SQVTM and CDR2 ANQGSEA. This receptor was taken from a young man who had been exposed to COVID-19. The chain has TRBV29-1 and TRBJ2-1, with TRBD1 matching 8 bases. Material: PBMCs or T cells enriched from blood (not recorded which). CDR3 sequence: CSVEEGDRIYNEQFF. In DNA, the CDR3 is TGCAGCGTTGAAGAGGGGGACAGGATCTACAATGAGCAGTTCTTC.